These 9 T cell receptor beta chains share one sample of origin, sequenced in a study of blood T cell repertoires in COVID-19. Profiling relied on immunoSEQ multiplex PCR, and the TCRdb table lists in-frame clones only, not all of them. The sample yields 35,000 to 45,000 clones, approximately 90% seen once. Material for sequencing was peripheral blood. These receptors originate from a human donor in a cohort sampled during active COVID-19.

The chain is built from TRBV10-2 and TRBJ2-3; TRBD2 is a possible D gene (6 bases). CDR1 is WSHSY and CDR2 is SAAADI in the germline V gene. CDR3 size: 16 residues. The V and J ends lost 3 bases and 0 bases respectively, with 13 bases between them. This CDR3 is CASSDWRDPSTDTQYF. CDR3 in DNA: TGCGCCAGCAGTGACTGGCGGGACCCTAGCACAGATACGCAGTATTTT.

The genes are TRBV27 and TRBJ2-3, with D unclear. CDR3 length: 13 amino acids. The germline V gene has CDR1 MNHEY and CDR2 SMNVEV (reference sequence). V was clipped by 3 bases and J by 9 bases, with 13 bases between them. The CDR3 loop is CASSFSEQRTQYF. The CDR3, as DNA: TGTGCCAGCAGTTTTTCCGAGCAGAGGACGCAGTATTTT.

The rearrangement uses TRBV28 and TRBJ2-7, with 9 bases matching TRBD1. The CDR3 is made up of 14 amino acids. The germline V gene encodes CDR1 MDHEN and CDR2 SYDVKM. V dropped 6 bases and J dropped 3; count of bases not matched to a gene: 6. CDR3 region: CASSIPGQGYEQYF. CDR3 nucleotides: TGTGCCAGCAGCATACCGGGACAGGGCTACGAGCAGTACTTC.

The chain employs TRBV19 and TRBJ2-3; 13 bases line up with TRBD2. The CDR3 totals 16 residues. V lost 3 bases to trimming and J lost 5 bases; unmatched junction nucleotides: 5. Germline assignment: CDR1 LNHDA and CDR2 SQIVND (reference sequence). The CDR3 DNA sequence: TGTGCCAGTAGTATTGGGACTAGCGGGGTTGGAGATACGCAGTATTTT. Amino acid sequence: CASSIGTSGVGDTQYF.

The chain combines TRBV24-1 with TRBJ2-1; tentatively, D is TRBD2 (7 bases). The CDR3 is 16 amino acids. Germline lookup yields CDR1 KGHDR and CDR2 SFDVKD. The ends were cut back, 9 bases at V and 2 bases at J, with 19 bases in the middle. The CDR3 region has the DNA TGTGCCACCGAGACACCGGGCGGGGGCACCTACAATGAGCAGTTCTTC. Its translation: CATETPGGGTYNEQFF.

The V call is TRBV7-2, the J call TRBJ2-7, with D perhaps matching TRBD1 (5 bases). CDR3 length: 15 amino acids. The germline V and J ends were trimmed by 5 bases and 0 bases, with 14 bases remaining between them. Per the germline V gene, CDR1 is SGHTA and CDR2 is FQGNSA. As DNA, the CDR3 is TGTGCCAGCAGCCCTCGGCAGGGTAGCTCCTACGAGCAGTACTTC. This codes for CASSPRQGSSYEQYF.

The V gene is TRBV29-1, the J gene TRBJ2-3; 9 bases are a match to TRBD1. Germline V gives CDR1 SQVTM, CDR2 ANQGSEA. J was trimmed by 2 bases and V by 6 bases; bases with no gene match: 6. The CDR3 covers 14 residues. CDR3 in amino acids: CSVVRDRVTDTQYF. The DNA for the CDR3 is TGCAGCGTGGTACGGGACAGGGTCACAGATACGCAGTATTTT.

This rearrangement joins TRBV10-3 to TRBJ1-2; 8 bases align to TRBD1. The CDR3 contains 14 residues. Germline V gives CDR1 ENHRY, CDR2 SYGVKD. With V trimmed by 10 bases and J by 6 bases, 13 bases remained unmatched. In DNA form, the CDR3 reads TGTGCCACTCGACCTGGACAGGGACGGGATGGCTACACCTTC. Protein product: CATRPGQGRDGYTF.

The chain employs TRBV28 and TRBJ1-3; no definite D call. Per germline, CDR1 MDHEN and CDR2 SYDVKM. Deletions cut 2 bases from V and 4 bases from J, with 9 bases between. The length of the CDR3 is 14 residues. CDR3: CASSLGGLGNTIYF. The DNA for the CDR3 is TGTGCCAGCAGTTTAGGAGGGTTAGGAAACACCATATATTTT.